This entry features one T cell receptor (beta chain) sequence. Its antigen is currently unknown. The sample carries other DNA sequences with the same CDR3. The V end lost 1 base, the J end lost 0 bases, and 7 bases lay between the germline ends. Per germline, CDR1 SGHDT and CDR2 YYEEEE. The CDR3 is 14 amino acids. Assay execution proceeded at the deep level. The assay was immunoSEQ multiplex PCR, and TCRdb's table has in-frame clones only and misses some. The sample contains some 790,000 clones, roughly 72% of which appear only once. The data belong to a study of shared clonotypes between healthy human individuals. Study overall: Each donor's CD8 memory used one plate, CD8 naive two, each CD4 subset three. General study findings and limits: Large depth notwithstanding, sorted-subset sequencing proved incomplete by rarefaction. Among the subsets, naive ones generally showed larger estimated richness than memory ones.

The chain employs TRBV5-6 and TRBJ1-1; D gene uncertain. This receptor was identified in a woman aged 25 to 39 in good health. Material: memory CD4+ T cells sorted from blood. Subset meaning: CD45RA-negative fraction. The CDR3 DNA is TGTGCCAGCAGCTTGTTAGGACTGAACACTGAAGCTTTCTTT. Its protein is CASSLLGLNTEAFF.